Given below is one T cell receptor (beta chain) in context. Its antigen is undetermined. Trimming left V 0 bases short and J 2 bases short, with 17 bases between. Germline CDR1 SGDLS, CDR2 YYNGEE. This CDR3 has 17 amino acids. Reverse transcription used roughly 0.45 to 1 ug RNA and random hexamers. From the immunoSEQ multiplex PCR reads, TCRdb called clonotypes with MiXCR, one entry per CDR3 protein. The sample holds around 150,000 distinct CDR3 sequences, approximately 95% seen once. The data belong to a study of CD8 T cells in Susac syndrome. The wider study: Patients with Susac syndrome who were sequenced included six with active disease and about 8 in remission. Patients with Susac syndrome had blood drawn and were at that point therapy-naive, on corticosteroids, or on intravenous immunoglobulin alone. Regarding the study as a whole: CD8+ clonal expansion in Susac peaked in TEMRA cells and active patients.

The rearrangement links TRBV9 to TRBJ2-5; D perhaps matches TRBD2 (7 bases). The material sequenced was CD8+ T cells from PBMCs. This receptor was taken from a human donor with Susac syndrome. For the CDR3, the DNA is TGTGCCAGCAGCGTAGAGGTGGGGGCTAGCGGACAAGAGACCCAGTACTTC. As protein: CASSVEVGASGQETQYF.